These 15 T cell receptor beta chains were all obtained from the same sample, sequenced in a study of blood T cell repertoires in COVID-19. TCRdb's table, derived via immunoSEQ multiplex PCR, lists solely in-frame clones and lacks some. This sample has 60,000 to 75,000 clones, with about 83% found just once. The sequencing sample was made of peripheral blood. The receptors shown here come from a woman older than 75 with acute or convalescent COVID-19.

The gene calls are TRBV7-8 and TRBJ1-3, with D perhaps TRBD1 (5 bases). Trimming removed 4 bases at V and 3 bases at J, with 16 bases between. CDR1 is SGHVS and CDR2 is FQNEAQ in the germline V gene. The CDR3 has 16 residues. The CDR3 sequence: CASSSIAGMGGNTIYF. DNA for the CDR3: TGTGCCAGCAGCTCTATTGCAGGGATGGGTGGAAACACCATATATTTT.

The chain links TRBV28 to TRBJ2-1; 10 bases fit TRBD2. Germline CDR1 reads MDHEN; CDR2 reads SYDVKM. V shed 5 bases and J 8 bases; nucleotides not matched to a gene: 6. CDR3 length: 14 amino acids. The CDR3: CASSILAGIYEQFF. In DNA form, the CDR3 reads TGTGCCAGCAGTATACTAGCGGGAATCTATGAGCAGTTCTTC.

The chain carries TRBV24-1 and TRBJ2-1, with TRBD2 matching 10 bases. The V and J ends lost 1 base and 8 bases, in that order; junction bases with no gene match: 10. This CDR3 spans 17 amino acids. Germline assignment: CDR1 KGHDR and CDR2 SFDVKD. The CDR3 loop reads CATSDLPSGGAWDEQFF. DNA of the CDR3: TGTGCCACCAGTGATTTACCTAGCGGGGGTGCTTGGGATGAGCAGTTCTTC.

This clone was seen just once. The chain links TRBV3-1 (or the pseudogene TRBV3-2) to TRBJ2-5, with D possibly being TRBD2 (6 bases). Between the trimmed V and J ends, which lost 4 bases and 5 bases, there was a span of 11 bases. Germline CDR1 reads LGHDT; CDR2 reads YNNKEL (reference sequence). The CDR3 is made up of 13 amino acids. This CDR3 reads CASSLQGTETQYF. DNA for the CDR3: TGTGCCAGCAGCCTCCAAGGGACTGAGACCCAGTACTTC.

The CDR3 coding sequence is TGTGCCAGCAGCGCCCAACAGGATTCACCCCAGCATTTT. Translating it yields CASSAQQDSPQHF. The chain recombines TRBV2 with TRBJ1-5; tentative D call: TRBD1 (5 bases). The germline V gene has CDR1 SNHLY and CDR2 FYNNEI. V shed 6 bases and J shed 10 bases, with 16 bases lying between them. The CDR3 contains 13 residues.

This chain links TRBV13 with TRBJ1-6; TRBD1 matches 11 bases. The V and J ends lost 1 base and 7 bases, in that order; junction bases with no gene match: 6. Germline V gives CDR1 PRHDT, CDR2 FYEKMQ (reference sequence). The length of the CDR3 is 17 residues. The CDR3 sequence is CASSLAVGTGGNSPLHF. In DNA form, the CDR3 reads TGTGCCAGCAGCTTAGCCGTCGGGACAGGGGGGAATTCACCCCTCCACTTT.

The table lists this clone with a few counts. V and J are TRBV2 and TRBJ2-7; possible D gene TRBD2, 5 bases. The germline V gene has CDR1 SNHLY and CDR2 FYNNEI. The CDR3 extends over 15 amino acids. Trimming left V 10 bases short and J 2 bases short, with 21 bases between. For the CDR3, the DNA is TGTGCCACCTCCTCTGGCGGTAGCGTCACCTACGAGCAGTACTTC. This codes for CATSSGGSVTYEQYF.

This chain uses TRBV6-5 with TRBJ2-7, with D unclear. CDR3 size: 11 residues. Trimming stripped 2 bases from V and 6 bases from J, with 5 bases between. Germline CDR1 is MNHEY and CDR2 is SVGAGI. The CDR3 DNA follows: TGTGCCAGCAGTTACGCCAGCGAGCAGTACTTC. Protein: CASSYASEQYF.

This clone occurred once. The rearrangement joins TRBV10-3 to TRBJ2-7, with a tentative D call TRBD2 (5 bases). Germline-derived CDR1 and CDR2 are ENHRY and SYGVKD. The CDR3 contains 15 residues. Trimming pared 4 bases from V and 6 bases from J, leaving 19 bases between. CDR3 nucleotides: TGTGCCATCAGTGGATTCGGAGGATCCCGTGGCGAGCAGTACTTC. It is translated as CAISGFGGSRGEQYF.

The V call is TRBV28, the J call TRBJ2-3; a weak D match, TRBD2 (6 bases). Between the trimmed V and J ends, which lost 6 bases and 4 bases, there was a span of 11 bases. Germline CDR1 reads MDHEN; CDR2 reads SYDVKM. This CDR3 is 13 amino acids long. CDR3 in DNA: TGTGCCAGCAGAAGGACGGGGGCAGATACGCAGTATTTT. It encodes CASRRTGADTQYF.

V and J are TRBV5-1 and TRBJ1-1, with D tentatively TRBD1 (6 bases). Trimming took 0 bases from V and 4 from J, leaving 7 bases between them. The CDR3 covers 13 residues. The germline V gene encodes CDR1 SGHRS and CDR2 YFSETQ. The CDR3 is CASSLGGGTEAFF. The CDR3, as DNA: TGCGCCAGCAGCTTGGGAGGGGGCACTGAAGCTTTCTTT.

This sequence joins TRBV6-5 and TRBJ2-7; weak D call: TRBD1 (7 bases). Germline CDR1 MNHEY, CDR2 SVGAGI. The germline V and J ends were trimmed by 7 bases and 0 bases, with 16 bases remaining between them. The CDR3 totals 15 residues. The CDR3 region is CASNQGDSLSYEQYF. As DNA, the CDR3 is TGTGCCAGCAATCAGGGGGACTCACTCTCCTACGAGCAGTACTTC.

J is TRBJ1-5 and V is TRBV2, with D hard to call. CDR1 is SNHLY and CDR2 is FYNNEI in the germline V gene. V was cut by 2 bases and J by 4 bases, with 3 bases left in between. CDR3 length equals 12 residues. The CDR3 sequence: CASSEPNQPQHF. Written as DNA, the CDR3 is TGTGCCAGCAGTGAACCTAATCAGCCCCAGCATTTT. Combining the CDR3 with reference TRBV2 and TRBJ1-5 gives the whole variable domain EPEVTQTPSHQVTQMGQEVILRCVPISNHLYFYWYRQILGQKVEFLVSFYNNEISEKSEIFDDQFSVERPDGSNFTLKIRSTKLEDSAMYFCASSEPNQPQHFGDGTRLSIL.

CDR3 in amino acids: CASSWTISSYNEQFF. The CDR3 DNA sequence: TGTGCCAGCAGTTGGACTATAAGCTCCTACAATGAGCAGTTCTTC. The chain joins TRBV28 to TRBJ2-1, with TRBD2 as a possible D gene (6 bases). The CDR3 runs to 15 residues. The germline V gene encodes CDR1 MDHEN and CDR2 SYDVKM. V was shortened by 4 bases and J by 0 bases, with 10 bases between the two germline ends.

The chain couples TRBV6-2 or TRBV6-3 to TRBJ2-3, with D hard to call. With 6 bases removed from V and 1 base from J, the gap between germline ends came to 20 bases. Germline-derived CDR1 and CDR2 are MNHEY and SVGEGT. The CDR3 is 17 amino acids. CDR3 region: CASSTPKTPRGTDTQYF. In DNA, the CDR3 is TGTGCCAGCAGCACCCCAAAAACCCCCCGGGGCACAGATACGCAGTATTTT.